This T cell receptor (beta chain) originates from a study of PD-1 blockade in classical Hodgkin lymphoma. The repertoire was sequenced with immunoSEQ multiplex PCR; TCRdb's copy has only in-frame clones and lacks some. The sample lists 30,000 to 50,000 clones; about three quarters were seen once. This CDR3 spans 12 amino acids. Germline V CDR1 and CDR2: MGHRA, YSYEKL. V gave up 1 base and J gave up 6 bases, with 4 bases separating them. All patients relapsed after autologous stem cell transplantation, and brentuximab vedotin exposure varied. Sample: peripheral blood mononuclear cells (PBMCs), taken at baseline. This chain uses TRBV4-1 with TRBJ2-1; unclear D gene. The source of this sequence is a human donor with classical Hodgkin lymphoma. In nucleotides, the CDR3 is TGCGCCAGCAGCCAAGGCATCAATGAGCAGTTCTTC. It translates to CASSQGINEQFF.